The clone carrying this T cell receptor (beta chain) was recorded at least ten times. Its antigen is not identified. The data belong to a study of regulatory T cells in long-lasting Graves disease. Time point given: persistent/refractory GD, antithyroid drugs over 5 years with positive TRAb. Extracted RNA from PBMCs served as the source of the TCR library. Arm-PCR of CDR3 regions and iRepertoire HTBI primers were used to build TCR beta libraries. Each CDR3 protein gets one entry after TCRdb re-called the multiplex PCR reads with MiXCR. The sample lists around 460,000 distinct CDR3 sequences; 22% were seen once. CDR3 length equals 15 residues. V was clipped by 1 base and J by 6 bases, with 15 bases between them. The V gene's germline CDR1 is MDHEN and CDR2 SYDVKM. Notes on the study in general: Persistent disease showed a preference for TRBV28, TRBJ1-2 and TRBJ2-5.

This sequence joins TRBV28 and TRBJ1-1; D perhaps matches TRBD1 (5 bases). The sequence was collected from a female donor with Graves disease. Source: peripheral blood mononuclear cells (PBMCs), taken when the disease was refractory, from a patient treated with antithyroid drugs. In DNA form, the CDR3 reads TGTGCCAGCAGTTTATTAGGGCCCCAACAGGCTGAAGCTTTCTTT. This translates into CASSLLGPQQAEAFF.